Given below is one T cell receptor (beta chain) in context. The thymus tissue came from resections taken during corrective heart surgery. Method: immunoSEQ multiplex PCR; TCRdb's copy keeps in-frame clones and lacks some. The data contain some 78,000 clones, 95% to 98% of them singletons. The data stem from a study of human thymus T cells. The clonotype originates from a boy in the first two years of life with a congenital heart defect but otherwise immunologically healthy. The sequenced sample consisted of thymus tissue.

The CDR3 DNA sequence: TGTGCCAGCAGCTTCAGCGGGGGGGCCAATGAGCAGTTCTTC. This translates into CASSFSGGANEQFF. The chain recombines TRBV5-4 with TRBJ2-1, with 10 positions matching TRBD2. Germline V gene lookup returns CDR1 SGHNT and CDR2 YYREEE (reference sequence). CDR3 length: 14 amino acids. V trimming: 2 bases; J trimming: 6 bases; junction bases outside the gene matches: 2.